The source of this TCR beta chain is a study of shared clonotypes between healthy human individuals. About the research overall: Sampling drew on donors who were a couple of women and a few men aged 18 to 49. Findings of the study overall: In this cohort, only blood was sampled, and tissue repertoires likely differ.

As concerns this clone: What it recognizes is unknown.

Naive CD8 cells lacked CD45RO and underwent positive selection for CCR7, leaving out terminally differentiated effector memory CD45RA+ cells. This was a deep-level run. The repertoire was sequenced with immunoSEQ multiplex PCR; TCRdb's copy has only in-frame clones and lacks some. The table lists some 2,100,000 clones, roughly 91% of them singletons. V was shortened by 5 bases and J by 9 bases, with 14 bases between the two germline ends. The V gene's germline CDR1 is SEHNR and CDR2 FQNEAQ (reference sequence). The CDR3 contains 13 residues. The chain has TRBV7-9 and TRBJ2-1; D call uncertain. The receptor comes from a man aged 18 to 29 in good health. Some clones in this sample may be carry-over from other donors' samples. Sequencing was performed on naive CD8+ T cells from PBMCs. The CDR3 DNA sequence: TGTGCCAGCAGCACCGGACCCAAGTCTGAGCAGTTCTTC. It is translated as CASSTGPKSEQFF.